What follows describes a single T cell receptor (beta chain). Its matching antigen is unknown. V was cut by 1 base and J by 1 base, with 5 bases left in between. The germline V gene encodes CDR1 LGHNA and CDR2 YSLEER. The CDR3 has 13 amino acids. The sample is drawn from a study of PD-1 blockade in classical Hodgkin lymphoma. General study points: When set against healthy donors, newly diagnosed patients were reported to show lower baseline TCR diversity.

The time point denotes: newly diagnosed, previously untreated cHL patient sample. Sequencing used immunoSEQ multiplex PCR; TCRdb keeps in-frame clones, though not all of them. The table includes some 23,000 clones, approximately 93% detected once. The sequencing sample was made of peripheral blood mononuclear cells (PBMCs). The chain has TRBV4-3 and TRBJ2-7; a possible D gene is TRBD2 (5 bases). This clonotype was sampled from a human donor with classical Hodgkin lymphoma. The CDR3 region has the DNA TGCGCCAGCAGCCAAGGACTATCCTACGAGCAGTACTTC. It encodes CASSQGLSYEQYF.